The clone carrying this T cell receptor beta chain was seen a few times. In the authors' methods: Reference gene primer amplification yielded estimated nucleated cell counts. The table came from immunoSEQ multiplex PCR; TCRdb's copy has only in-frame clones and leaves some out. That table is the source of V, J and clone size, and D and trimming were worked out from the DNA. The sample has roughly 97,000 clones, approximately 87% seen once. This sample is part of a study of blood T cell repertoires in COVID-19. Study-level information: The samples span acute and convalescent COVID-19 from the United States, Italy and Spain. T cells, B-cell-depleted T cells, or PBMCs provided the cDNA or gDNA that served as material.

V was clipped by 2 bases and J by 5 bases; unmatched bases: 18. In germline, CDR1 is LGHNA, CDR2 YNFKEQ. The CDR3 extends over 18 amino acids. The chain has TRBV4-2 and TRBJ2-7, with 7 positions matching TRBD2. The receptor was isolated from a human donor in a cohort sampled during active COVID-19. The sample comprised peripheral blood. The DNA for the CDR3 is TGTGCCAGCAGCCAAACCCGTGGGGGAGGGCTTGTGTCGGACGAGCAGTACTTC. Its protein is CASSQTRGGGLVSDEQYF.